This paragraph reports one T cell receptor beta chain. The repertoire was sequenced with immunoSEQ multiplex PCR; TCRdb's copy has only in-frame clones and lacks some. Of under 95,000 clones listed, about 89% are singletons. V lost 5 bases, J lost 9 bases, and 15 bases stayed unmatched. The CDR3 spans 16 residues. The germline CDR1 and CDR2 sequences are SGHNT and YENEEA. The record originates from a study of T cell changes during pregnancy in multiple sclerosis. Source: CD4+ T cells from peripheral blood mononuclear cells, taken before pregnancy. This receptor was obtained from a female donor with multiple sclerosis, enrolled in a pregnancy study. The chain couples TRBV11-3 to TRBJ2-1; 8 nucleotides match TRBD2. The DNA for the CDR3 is TGTGCCAGCAGCACCCGGGGGACTAGTGGGTTCACTGAGCAGTTCTTC. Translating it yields CASSTRGTSGFTEQFF. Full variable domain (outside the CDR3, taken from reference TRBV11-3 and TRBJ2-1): EAGVVQSPRYKIIEKKQPVAFWCNPISGHNTLYWYLQNLGQGPELLIRYENEEAVDDSQLPKDRFSAERLKGVDSTLKIQPAELGDSAVYLCASSTRGTSGFTEQFFGPGTRLTVL.